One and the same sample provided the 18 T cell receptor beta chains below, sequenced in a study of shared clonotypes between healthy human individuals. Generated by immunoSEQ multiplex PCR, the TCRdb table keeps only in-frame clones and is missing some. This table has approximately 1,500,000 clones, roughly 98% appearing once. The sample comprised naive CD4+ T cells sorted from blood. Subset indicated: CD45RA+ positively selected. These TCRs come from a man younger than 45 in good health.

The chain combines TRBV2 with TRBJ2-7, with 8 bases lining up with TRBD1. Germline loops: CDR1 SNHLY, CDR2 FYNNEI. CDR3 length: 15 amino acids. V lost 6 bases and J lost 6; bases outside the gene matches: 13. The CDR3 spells CASRARGQGFSEQYF. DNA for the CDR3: TGTGCCAGCAGAGCCCGAGGACAGGGCTTCTCCGAGCAGTACTTC.

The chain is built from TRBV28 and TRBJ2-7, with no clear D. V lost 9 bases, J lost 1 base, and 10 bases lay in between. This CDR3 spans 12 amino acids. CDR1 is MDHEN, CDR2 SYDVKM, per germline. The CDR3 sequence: CASTRRSYEQYF. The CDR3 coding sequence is TGTGCCAGTACAAGACGTTCCTACGAGCAGTACTTC.

DNA for the CDR3: TGTGCCAGCAGCCAGCGACTCCTAAGCACAGATACGCAGTATTTT. This encodes CASSQRLLSTDTQYF. The rearrangement links TRBV14 to TRBJ2-3; D ambiguous. CDR3 length: 15 residues. Germline lookup yields CDR1 SGHDN and CDR2 FVKESK. The germline V and J ends were trimmed by 3 bases and 0 bases, with 10 bases remaining between them. Full variable domain (missing parts from reference TRBV14 and TRBJ2-3): EAGVTQFPSHSVIEKGQTVTLRCDPISGHDNLYWYRRVMGKEIKFLLHFVKESKQDESGMPNNRFLAERTGGTYSTLKVQPAELEDSGVYFCASSQRLLSTDTQYFGPGTRLTVL.

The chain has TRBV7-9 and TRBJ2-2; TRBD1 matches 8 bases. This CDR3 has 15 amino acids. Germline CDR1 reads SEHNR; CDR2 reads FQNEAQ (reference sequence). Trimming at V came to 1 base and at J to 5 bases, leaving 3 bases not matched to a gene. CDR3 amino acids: CASSLGRGQTGELFF. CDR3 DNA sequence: TGTGCCAGCAGCTTAGGCAGGGGGCAAACCGGGGAGCTGTTTTTT.

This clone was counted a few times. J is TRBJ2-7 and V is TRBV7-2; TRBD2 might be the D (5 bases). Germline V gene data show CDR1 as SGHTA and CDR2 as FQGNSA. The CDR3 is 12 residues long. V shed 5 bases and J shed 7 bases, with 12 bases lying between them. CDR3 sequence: CASSAKTGEQYF. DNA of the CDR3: TGTGCCAGCAGCGCAAAAACGGGGGAGCAGTACTTC.

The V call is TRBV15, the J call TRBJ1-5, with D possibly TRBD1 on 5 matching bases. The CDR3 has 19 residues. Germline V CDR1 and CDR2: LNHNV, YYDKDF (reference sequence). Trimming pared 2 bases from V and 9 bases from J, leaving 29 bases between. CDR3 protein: CATSRQNIPGLHHWVPQHF. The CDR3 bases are TGTGCCACCAGCAGACAAAATATACCGGGACTGCACCATTGGGTGCCCCAGCATTTT.

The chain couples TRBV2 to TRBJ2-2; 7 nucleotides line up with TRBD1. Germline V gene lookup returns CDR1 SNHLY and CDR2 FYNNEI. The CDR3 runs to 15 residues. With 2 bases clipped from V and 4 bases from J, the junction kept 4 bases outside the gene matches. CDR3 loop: CASSEIGGLTGELFF. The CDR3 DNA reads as TGTGCCAGCAGTGAAATAGGGGGCCTCACCGGGGAGCTGTTTTTT.

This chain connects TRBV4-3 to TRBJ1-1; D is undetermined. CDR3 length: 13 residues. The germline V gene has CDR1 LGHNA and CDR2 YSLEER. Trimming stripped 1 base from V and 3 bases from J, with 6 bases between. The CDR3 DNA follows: TGCGCCAGCAGCCAAGGCTATTACACTGAAGCTTTCTTT. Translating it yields CASSQGYYTEAFF.

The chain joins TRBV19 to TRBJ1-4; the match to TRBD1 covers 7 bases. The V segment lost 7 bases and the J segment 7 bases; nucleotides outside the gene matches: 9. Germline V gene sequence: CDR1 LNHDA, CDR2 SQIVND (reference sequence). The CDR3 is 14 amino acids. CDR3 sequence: CASTPTGMVEKLFF. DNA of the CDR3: TGTGCCAGTACTCCGACAGGGATGGTTGAAAAACTGTTTTTT.

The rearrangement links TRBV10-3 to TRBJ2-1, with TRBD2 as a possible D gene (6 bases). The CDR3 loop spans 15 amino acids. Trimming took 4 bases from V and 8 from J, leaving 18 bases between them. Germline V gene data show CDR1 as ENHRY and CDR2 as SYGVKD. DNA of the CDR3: TGTGCCATCAGTGGTATCGGGAGCTCGATTGATGAGCAGTTCTTC. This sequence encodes CAISGIGSSIDEQFF.

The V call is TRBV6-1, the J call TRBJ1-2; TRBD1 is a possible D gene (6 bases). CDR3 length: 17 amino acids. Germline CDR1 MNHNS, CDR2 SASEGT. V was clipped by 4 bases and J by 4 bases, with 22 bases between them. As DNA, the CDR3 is TGTGCCAGCAGTGTCCGACATCTACAGGGAAGGGTCTATGGCTACACCTTC. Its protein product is CASSVRHLQGRVYGYTF.

CDR3 coding DNA: TGTGCCAGCAGTGCCTACGGCAATCAGCCCCAGCATTTT. Translating it yields CASSAYGNQPQHF. The rearrangement joins TRBV2 to TRBJ1-5; D unresolved. From germline, CDR1 is SNHLY and CDR2 FYNNEI. The CDR3 totals 13 residues. V shed 4 bases and J shed 2 bases, with 6 bases lying between them. Full variable domain (outside the CDR3, taken from reference TRBV2 and TRBJ1-5): EPEVTQTPSHQVTQMGQEVILRCVPISNHLYFYWYRQILGQKVEFLVSFYNNEISEKSEIFDDQFSVERPDGSNFTLKIRSTKLEDSAMYFCASSAYGNQPQHFGDGTRLSIL.

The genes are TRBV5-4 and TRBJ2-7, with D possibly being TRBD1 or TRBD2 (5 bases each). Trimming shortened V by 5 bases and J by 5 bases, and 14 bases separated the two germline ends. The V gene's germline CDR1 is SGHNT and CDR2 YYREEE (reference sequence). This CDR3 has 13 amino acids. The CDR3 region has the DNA TGTGCCAGCAGGCCGGGGCTCTCGGACGAGCAGTACTTC. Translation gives CASRPGLSDEQYF.

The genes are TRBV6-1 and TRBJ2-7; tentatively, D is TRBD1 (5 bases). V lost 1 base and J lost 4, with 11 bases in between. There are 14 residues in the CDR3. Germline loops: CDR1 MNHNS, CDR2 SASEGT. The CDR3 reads CASSEGARVYEQYF. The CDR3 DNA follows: TGTGCCAGCAGTGAAGGGGCCAGGGTGTACGAGCAGTACTTC.

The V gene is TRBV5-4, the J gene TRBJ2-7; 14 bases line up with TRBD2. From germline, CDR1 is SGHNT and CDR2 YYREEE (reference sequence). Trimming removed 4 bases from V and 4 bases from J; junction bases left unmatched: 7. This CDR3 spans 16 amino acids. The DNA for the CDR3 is TGTGCCAGCAGCCGACTAGCGGGAGGGCCGTGGTACGAGCAGTACTTC. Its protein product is CASSRLAGGPWYEQYF.

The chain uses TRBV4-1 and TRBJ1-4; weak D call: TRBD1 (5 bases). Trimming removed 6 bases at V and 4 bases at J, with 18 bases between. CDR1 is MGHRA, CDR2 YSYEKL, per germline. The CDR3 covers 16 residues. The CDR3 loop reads CASRRDPGGFNEKLFF. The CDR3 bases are TGCGCCAGCAGACGCGACCCTGGGGGTTTTAATGAAAAACTGTTTTTT.

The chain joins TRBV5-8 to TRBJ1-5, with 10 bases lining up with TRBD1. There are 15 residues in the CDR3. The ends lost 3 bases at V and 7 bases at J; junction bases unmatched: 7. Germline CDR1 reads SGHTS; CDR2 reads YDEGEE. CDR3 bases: TGTGCCAGCAGCTCGGGACAGGGGAAGGGGCAGCCCCAGCATTTT. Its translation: CASSSGQGKGQPQHF.

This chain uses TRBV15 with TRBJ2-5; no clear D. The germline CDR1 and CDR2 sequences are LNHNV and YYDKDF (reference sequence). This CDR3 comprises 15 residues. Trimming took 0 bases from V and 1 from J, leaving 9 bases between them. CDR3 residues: CATSRDRISQETQYF. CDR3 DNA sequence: TGTGCCACCAGCAGAGACCGAATTTCCCAAGAGACCCAGTACTTC.